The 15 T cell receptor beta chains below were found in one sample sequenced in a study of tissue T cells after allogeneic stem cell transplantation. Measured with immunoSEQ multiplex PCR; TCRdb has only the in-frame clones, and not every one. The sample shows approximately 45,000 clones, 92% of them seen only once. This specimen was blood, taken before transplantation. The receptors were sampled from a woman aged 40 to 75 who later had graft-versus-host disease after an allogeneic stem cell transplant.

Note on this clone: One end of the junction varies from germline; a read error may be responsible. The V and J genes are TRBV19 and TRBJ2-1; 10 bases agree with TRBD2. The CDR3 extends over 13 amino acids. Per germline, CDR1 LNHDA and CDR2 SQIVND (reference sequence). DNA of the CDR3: TGTGCCAGTAGTGAGGTAGCGGGGGGCCGTAGGGTCTTC. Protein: CASSEVAGGRRVF.

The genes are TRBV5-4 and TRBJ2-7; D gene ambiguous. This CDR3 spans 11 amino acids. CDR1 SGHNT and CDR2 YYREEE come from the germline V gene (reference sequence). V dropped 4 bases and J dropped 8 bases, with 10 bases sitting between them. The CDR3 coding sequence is TGTGCCAGCAGCGCCTTCGGGCAGCAGTACTTC. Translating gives CASSAFGQQYF.

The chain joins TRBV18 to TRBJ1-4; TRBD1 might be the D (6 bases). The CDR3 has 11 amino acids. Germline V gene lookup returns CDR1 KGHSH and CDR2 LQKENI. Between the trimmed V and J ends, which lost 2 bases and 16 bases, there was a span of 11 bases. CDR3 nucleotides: TGTGCCAGCTCACCAGGGGGCCTCACGTTTTTT. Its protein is CASSPGGLTFF.

The CDR3 nucleotides read TGTGCCACCCGACGGGGAAGCTCGAACACCGGGGAGCTGTTTTTT. Residues: CATRRGSSNTGELFF. This rearrangement joins TRBV24-1 to TRBJ2-2; a weak D match, TRBD2 (5 bases). The CDR3 consists of 15 residues. The V gene lost 9 bases and the J gene lost 0 bases, with 13 bases spanning the gap. Germline-derived CDR1 and CDR2 are KGHDR and SFDVKD.

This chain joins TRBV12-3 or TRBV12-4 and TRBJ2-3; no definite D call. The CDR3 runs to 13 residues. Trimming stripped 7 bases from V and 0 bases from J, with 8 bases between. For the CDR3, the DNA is TGTGCCAGCACCTTAAGTAGCACAGATACGCAGTATTTT. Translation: CASTLSSTDTQYF.

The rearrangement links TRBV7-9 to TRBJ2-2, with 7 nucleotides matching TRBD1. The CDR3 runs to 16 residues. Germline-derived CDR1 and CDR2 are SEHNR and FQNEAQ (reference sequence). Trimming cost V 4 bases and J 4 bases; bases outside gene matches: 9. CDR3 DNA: TGTGCCAGCAGCTCCGATCGACAGGGTGGCACCGGGGAGCTGTTTTTT. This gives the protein CASSSDRQGGTGELFF.

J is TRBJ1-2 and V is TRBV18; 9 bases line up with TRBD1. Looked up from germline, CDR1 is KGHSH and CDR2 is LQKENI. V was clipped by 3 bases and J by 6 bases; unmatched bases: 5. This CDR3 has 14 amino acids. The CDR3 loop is CASSPTQGADGYTF. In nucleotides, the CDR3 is TGTGCCAGCTCACCCACACAGGGGGCGGATGGCTACACCTTC.

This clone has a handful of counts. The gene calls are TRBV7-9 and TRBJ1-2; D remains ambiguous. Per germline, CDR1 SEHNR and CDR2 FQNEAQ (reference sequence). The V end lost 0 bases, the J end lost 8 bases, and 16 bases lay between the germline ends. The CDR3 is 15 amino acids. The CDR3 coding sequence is TGTGCCAGCAGCTTAGCGCGGAGTCAGCGAGACGGCTACACCTTC. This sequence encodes CASSLARSQRDGYTF.

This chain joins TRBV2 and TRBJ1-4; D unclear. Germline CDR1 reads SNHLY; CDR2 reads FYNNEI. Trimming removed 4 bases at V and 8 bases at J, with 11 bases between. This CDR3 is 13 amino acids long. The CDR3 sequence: CASSVPPREKLFF. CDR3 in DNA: TGTGCCAGCAGTGTCCCACCCAGGGAAAAACTGTTTTTT. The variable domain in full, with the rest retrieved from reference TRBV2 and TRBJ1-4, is EPEVTQTPSHQVTQMGQEVILRCVPISNHLYFYWYRQILGQKVEFLVSFYNNEISEKSEIFDDQFSVERPDGSNFTLKIRSTKLEDSAMYFCASSVPPREKLFFGSGTQLSVL.

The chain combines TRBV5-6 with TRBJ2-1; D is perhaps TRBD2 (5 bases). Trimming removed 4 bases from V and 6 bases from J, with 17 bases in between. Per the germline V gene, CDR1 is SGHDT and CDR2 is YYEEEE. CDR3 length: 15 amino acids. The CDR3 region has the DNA TGTGCCAGCAGCAAACTGTCTGGGAGCCTCAATGAGCAGTTCTTC. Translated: CASSKLSGSLNEQFF.

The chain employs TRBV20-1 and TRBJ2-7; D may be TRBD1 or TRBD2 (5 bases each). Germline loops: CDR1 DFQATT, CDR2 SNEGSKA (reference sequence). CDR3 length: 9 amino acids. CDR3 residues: CRVGGDVYF. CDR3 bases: TGCAGGGTAGGTGGGGACGTGTACTTC.

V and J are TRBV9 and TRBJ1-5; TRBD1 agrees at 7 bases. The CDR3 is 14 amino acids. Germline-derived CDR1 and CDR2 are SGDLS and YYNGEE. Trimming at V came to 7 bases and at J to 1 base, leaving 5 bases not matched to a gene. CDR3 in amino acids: CASGPGQSNQPQHF. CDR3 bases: TGTGCCAGCGGCCCGGGACAGAGCAATCAGCCCCAGCATTTT.

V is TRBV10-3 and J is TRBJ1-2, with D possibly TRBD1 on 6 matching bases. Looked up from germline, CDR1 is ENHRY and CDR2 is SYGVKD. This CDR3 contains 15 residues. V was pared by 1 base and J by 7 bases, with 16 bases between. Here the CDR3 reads CAISEFSRTAGGYTF. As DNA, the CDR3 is TGTGCCATCAGTGAGTTTAGTCGGACAGCAGGTGGCTACACCTTC.

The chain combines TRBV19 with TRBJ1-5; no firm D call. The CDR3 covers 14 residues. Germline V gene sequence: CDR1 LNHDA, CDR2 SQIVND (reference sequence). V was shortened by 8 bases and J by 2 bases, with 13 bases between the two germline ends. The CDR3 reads CASGVGSGNQPQHF. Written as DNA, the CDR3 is TGTGCCAGTGGGGTTGGGTCCGGCAATCAGCCCCAGCATTTT.

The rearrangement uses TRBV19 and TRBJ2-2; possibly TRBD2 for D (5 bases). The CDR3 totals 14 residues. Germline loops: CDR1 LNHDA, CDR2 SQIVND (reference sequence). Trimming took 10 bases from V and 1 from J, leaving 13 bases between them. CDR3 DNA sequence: TGTGCCACCGAGCTGCGGGTGAACACCGGGGAGCTGTTTTTT. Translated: CATELRVNTGELFF. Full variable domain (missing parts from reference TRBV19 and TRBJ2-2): DGGITQSPKYLFRKEGQNVTLSCEQNLNHDAMYWYRQDPGQGLRLIYYSQIVNDFQKGDIAEGYSVSREKKESFPLTVTSAQKNPTAFYLCATELRVNTGELFFGEGSRLTVL.